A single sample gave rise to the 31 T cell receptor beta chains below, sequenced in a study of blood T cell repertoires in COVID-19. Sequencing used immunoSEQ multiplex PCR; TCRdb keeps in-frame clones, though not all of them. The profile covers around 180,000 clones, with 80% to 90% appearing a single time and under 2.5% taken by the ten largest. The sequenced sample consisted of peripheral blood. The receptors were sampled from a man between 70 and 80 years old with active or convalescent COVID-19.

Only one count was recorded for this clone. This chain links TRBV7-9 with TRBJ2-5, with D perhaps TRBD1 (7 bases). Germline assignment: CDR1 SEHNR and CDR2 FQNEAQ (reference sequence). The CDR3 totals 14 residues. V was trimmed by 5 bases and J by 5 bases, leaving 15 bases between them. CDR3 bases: TGTGCCAGCAGCCGGGCAGGGGGGATGGAGACCCAGTACTTC. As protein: CASSRAGGMETQYF. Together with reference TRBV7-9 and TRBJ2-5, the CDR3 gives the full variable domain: DTGVSQNPRHKITKRGQNVTFRCDPISEHNRLYWYRQTLGQGPEFLTYFQNEAQLEKSRLLSDRFSAERPKGSFSTLEIQRTEQGDSAMYLCASSRAGGMETQYFGPGTRLLVL.

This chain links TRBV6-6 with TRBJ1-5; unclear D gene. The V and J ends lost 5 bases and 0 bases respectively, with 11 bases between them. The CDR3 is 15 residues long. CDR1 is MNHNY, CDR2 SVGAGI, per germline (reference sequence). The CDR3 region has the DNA TGTGCCAGCAGTCGAGGGAGGGCTAGCAATCAGCCCCAGCATTTT. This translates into CASSRGRASNQPQHF.

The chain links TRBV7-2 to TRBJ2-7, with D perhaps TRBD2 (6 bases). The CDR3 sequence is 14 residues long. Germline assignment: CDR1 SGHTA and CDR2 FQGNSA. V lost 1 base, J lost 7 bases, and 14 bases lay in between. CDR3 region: CASSLVGGAREQYF. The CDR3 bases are TGTGCCAGCAGCTTAGTGGGCGGGGCGCGGGAGCAGTACTTC. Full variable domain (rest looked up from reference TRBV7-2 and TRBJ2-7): GAGVSQSPSNKVTEKGKDVELRCDPISGHTALYWYRQSLGQGLEFLIYFQGNSAPDKSGLPSDRFSAERTGGSVSTLTIQRTQQEDSAVYLCASSLVGGAREQYFGPGTRLTVT.

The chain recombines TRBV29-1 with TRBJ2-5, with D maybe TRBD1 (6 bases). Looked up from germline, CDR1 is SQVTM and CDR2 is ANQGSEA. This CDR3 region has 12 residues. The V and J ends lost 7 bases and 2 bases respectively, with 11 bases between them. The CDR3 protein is CSGGRGQETQYF. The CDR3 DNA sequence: TGCAGCGGCGGAAGGGGGCAAGAGACCCAGTACTTC.

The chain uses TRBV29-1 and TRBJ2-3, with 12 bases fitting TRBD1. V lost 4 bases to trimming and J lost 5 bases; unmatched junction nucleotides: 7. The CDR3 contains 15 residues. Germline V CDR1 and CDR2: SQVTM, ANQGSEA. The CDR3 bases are TGCAGCGTTGGAGGCGGGACAGGGGGCAGAGATACGCAGTATTTT. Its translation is CSVGGGTGGRDTQYF.

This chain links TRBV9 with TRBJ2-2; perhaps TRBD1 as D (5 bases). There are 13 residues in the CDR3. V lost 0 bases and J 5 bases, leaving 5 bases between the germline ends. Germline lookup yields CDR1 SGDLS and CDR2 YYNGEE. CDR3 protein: CASSVEGTGELFF. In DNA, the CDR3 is TGTGCCAGCAGCGTAGAGGGGACCGGGGAGCTGTTTTTT.

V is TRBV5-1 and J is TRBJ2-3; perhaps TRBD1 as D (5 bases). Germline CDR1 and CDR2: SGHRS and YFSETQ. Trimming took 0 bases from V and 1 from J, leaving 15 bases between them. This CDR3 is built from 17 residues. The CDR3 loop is CASSLARAETRTDTQYF. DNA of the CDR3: TGCGCCAGCAGCTTGGCCAGGGCGGAAACCCGCACAGATACGCAGTATTTT.

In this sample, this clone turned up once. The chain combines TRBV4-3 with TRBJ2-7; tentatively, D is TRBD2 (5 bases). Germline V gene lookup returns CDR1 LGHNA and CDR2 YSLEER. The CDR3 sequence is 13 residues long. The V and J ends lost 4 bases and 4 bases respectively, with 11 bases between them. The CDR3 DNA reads TGCGCCAGCAGCCCGCGGGTTTCTTACGAGCAGTACTTC. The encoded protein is CASSPRVSYEQYF.

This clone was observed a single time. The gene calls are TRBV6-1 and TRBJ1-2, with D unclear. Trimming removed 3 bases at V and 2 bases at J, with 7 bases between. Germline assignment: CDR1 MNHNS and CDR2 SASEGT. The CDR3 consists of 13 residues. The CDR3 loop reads CASSEKENYGYTF. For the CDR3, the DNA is TGTGCCAGCAGTGAGAAAGAGAACTATGGCTACACCTTC.

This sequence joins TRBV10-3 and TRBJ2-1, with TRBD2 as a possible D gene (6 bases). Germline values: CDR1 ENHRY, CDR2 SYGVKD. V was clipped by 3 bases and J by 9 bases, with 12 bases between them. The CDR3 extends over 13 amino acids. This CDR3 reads CAISEGGDREQFF. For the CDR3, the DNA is TGTGCCATCAGTGAAGGCGGGGATCGTGAGCAGTTCTTC.

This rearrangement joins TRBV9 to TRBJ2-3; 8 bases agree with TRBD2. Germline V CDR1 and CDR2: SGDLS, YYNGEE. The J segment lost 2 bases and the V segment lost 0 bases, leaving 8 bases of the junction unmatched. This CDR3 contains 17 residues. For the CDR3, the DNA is TGTGCCAGCAGCGTAGCGGTGGCGGGGGGCTCCACAGATACGCAGTATTTT. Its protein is CASSVAVAGGSTDTQYF.

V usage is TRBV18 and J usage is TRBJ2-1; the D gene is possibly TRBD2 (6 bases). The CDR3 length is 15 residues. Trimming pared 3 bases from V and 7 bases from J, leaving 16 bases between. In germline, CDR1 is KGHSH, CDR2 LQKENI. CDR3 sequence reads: CASSPWRERVNEQFF. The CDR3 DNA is TGTGCCAGCTCACCGTGGAGGGAGAGAGTGAATGAGCAGTTCTTC.

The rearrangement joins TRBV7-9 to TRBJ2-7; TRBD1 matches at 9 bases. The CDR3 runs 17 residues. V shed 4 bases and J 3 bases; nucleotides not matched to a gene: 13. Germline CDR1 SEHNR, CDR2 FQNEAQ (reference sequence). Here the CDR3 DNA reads TGTGCCAGCAGCTCGCCACAGGGGGCACCCCTCAGCTACGAGCAGTACTTC. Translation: CASSSPQGAPLSYEQYF.

In DNA, the CDR3 is TGCAGTGCTAGTCGGCGGGTGGAGGGGGAGCTGTTTTTT. This translates into CSASRRVEGELFF. The chain carries TRBV20-1 and TRBJ2-2; perhaps TRBD2 as D (5 bases). The CDR3 has 13 residues. Trimming took 3 bases from V and 8 from J, leaving 13 bases between them. Germline lookup yields CDR1 DFQATT and CDR2 SNEGSKA (reference sequence).

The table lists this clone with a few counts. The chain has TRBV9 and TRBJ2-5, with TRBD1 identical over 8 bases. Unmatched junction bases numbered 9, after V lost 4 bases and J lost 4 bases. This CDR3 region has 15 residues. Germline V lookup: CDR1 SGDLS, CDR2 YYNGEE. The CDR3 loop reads CASSNAGQEGETQYF. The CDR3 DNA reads TGTGCCAGCAGCAACGCGGGACAGGAGGGAGAGACCCAGTACTTC.

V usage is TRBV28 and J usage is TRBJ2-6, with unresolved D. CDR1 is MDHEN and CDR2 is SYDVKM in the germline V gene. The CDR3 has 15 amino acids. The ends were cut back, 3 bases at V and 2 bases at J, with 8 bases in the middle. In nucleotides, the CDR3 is TGTGCCAGCAGTTTCGAGTTCGCTGGGGCCAACGTCCTGACTTTC. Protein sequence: CASSFEFAGANVLTF.

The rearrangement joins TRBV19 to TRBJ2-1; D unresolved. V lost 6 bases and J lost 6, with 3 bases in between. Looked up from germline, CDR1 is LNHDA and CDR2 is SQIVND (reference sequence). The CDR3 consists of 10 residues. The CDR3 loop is CASSSNEQFF. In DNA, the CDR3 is TGTGCCAGTAGCTCCAATGAGCAGTTCTTC.

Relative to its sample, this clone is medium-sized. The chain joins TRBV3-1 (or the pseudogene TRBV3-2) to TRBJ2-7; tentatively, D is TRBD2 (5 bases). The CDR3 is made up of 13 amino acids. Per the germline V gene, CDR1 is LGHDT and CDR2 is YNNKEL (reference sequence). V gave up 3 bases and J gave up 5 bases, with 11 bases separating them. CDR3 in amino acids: CASSHPSTHEQYF. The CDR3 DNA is TGTGCCAGCAGCCACCCTAGCACCCACGAGCAGTACTTC.

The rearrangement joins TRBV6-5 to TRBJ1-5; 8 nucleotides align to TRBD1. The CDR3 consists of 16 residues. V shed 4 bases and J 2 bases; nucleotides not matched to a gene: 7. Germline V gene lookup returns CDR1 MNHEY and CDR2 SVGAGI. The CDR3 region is CASSLGQGAGNQPQHF. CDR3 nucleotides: TGTGCCAGCAGTTTAGGACAGGGCGCGGGCAATCAGCCCCAGCATTTT.

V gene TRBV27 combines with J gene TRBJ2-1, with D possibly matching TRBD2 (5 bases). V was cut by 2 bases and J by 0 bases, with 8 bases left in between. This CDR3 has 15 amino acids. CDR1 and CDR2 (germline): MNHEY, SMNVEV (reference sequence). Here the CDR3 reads CASSLPGNSYNEQFF. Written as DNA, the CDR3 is TGTGCCAGCAGTTTACCGGGAAACTCCTACAATGAGCAGTTCTTC.

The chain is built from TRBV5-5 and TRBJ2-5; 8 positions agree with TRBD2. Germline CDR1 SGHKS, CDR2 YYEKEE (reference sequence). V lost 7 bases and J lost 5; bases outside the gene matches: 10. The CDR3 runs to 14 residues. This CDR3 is CASLIGGAEETQYF. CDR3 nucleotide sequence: TGTGCCAGCCTTATCGGGGGGGCCGAGGAGACCCAGTACTTC.

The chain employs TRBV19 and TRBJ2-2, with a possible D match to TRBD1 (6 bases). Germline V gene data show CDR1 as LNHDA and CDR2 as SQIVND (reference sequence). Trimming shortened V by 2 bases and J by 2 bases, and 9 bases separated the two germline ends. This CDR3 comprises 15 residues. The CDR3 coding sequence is TGTGCCAGTAGTATATGGGGGCGTAACACCGGGGAGCTGTTTTTT. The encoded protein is CASSIWGRNTGELFF.

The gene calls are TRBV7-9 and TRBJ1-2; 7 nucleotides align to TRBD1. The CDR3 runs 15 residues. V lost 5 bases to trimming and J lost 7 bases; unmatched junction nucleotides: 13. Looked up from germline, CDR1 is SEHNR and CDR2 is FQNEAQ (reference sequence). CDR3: CASSPTGVLGSGYTF. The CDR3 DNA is TGTGCCAGCAGCCCTACAGGGGTACTTGGGAGTGGCTACACCTTC.

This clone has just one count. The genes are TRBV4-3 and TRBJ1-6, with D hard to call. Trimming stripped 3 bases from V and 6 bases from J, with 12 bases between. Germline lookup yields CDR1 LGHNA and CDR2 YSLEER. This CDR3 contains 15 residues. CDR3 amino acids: CASSHLGGGNSPLHF. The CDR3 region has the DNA TGCGCCAGCAGCCATTTGGGAGGCGGTAATTCACCCCTCCACTTT.

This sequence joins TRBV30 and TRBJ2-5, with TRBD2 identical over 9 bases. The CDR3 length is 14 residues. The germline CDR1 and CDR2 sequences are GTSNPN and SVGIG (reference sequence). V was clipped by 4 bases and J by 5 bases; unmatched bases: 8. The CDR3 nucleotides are TGTGCCTGGATCAAAGCGGGGGGCAGGGAGACCCAGTACTTC. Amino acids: CAWIKAGGRETQYF.

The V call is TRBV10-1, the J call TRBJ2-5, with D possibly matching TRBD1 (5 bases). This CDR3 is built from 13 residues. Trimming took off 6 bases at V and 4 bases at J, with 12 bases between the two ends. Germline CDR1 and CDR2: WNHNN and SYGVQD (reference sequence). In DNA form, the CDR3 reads TGCGCCAGCAGCCCCAGGGTAGGAGAGACCCAGTACTTC. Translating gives CASSPRVGETQYF.

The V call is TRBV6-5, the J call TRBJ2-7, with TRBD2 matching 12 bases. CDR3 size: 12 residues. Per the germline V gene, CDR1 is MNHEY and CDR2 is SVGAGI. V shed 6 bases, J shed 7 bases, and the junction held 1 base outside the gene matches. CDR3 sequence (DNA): TGTGCCAGCAGCGGACTAGCGGGGGAGCAGTACTTC. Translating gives CASSGLAGEQYF.

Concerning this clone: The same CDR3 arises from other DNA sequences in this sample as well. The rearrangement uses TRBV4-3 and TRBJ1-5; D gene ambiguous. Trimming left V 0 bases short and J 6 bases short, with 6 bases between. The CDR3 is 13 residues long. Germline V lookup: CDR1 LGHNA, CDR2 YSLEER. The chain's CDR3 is CASSQDRGQPQHF. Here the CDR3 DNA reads TGCGCCAGCAGCCAAGATCGCGGTCAGCCCCAGCATTTT.

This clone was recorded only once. The CDR3 protein is CASSPGGGFYGYTF. For the CDR3, the DNA is TGTGCCAGCAGCCCGGGAGGCGGGTTCTATGGCTACACCTTC. The chain is built from TRBV6-2 or TRBV6-3 and TRBJ1-2; D is ambiguous. The germline V gene encodes CDR1 MNHEY and CDR2 SVGEGT. The CDR3 runs 14 residues. V was shortened by 6 bases and J by 4 bases, with 15 bases between the two germline ends.

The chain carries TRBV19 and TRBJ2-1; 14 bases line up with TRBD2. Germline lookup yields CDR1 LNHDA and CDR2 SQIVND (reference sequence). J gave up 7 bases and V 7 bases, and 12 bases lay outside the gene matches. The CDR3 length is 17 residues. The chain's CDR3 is CASNPSWRTSGGNEQFF. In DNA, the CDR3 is TGTGCCAGTAACCCAAGTTGGAGGACTAGCGGGGGGAATGAGCAGTTCTTC.

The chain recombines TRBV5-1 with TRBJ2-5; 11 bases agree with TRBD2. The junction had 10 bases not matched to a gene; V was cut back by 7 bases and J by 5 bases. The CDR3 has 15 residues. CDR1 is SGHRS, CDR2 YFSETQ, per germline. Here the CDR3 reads CASQTSGAALETQYF. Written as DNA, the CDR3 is TGCGCCAGCCAGACTAGCGGGGCCGCACTGGAGACCCAGTACTTC.